What follows is one TCR beta chain and its context. The data were obtained in a study of CD8 T cells in Susac syndrome. CDR1 and CDR2 from the germline V gene are SQVTM and ANQGSEA. This CDR3 has 13 residues. V lost 5 bases to trimming and J lost 7 bases; unmatched junction nucleotides: 10. An amount of RNA that ranged from roughly 0.5 to 1 ug was reverse transcribed with random hexamers. The immunoSEQ assay covered 54 Vbeta and 13 Jbeta segments for CDR3. TCRdb redid the calling of the immunoSEQ multiplex PCR reads with MiXCR, one entry per CDR3 protein. The sample contains over 200,000 distinct CDR3 sequences, approximately 95% of which appear only once. Sequencing targeted TCR beta in blood CD8+ and CD4+ T cells. Stable or active relapsing-remitting multiple sclerosis, untreated and meeting revised McDonald criteria, defined the controls. The CD8+ and CD4+ T cells were isolated magnetically using a negative isolation approach, whereas the TEMRA cells were enriched by FACS.

The V gene is TRBV29-1, the J gene TRBJ2-5; TRBD1 aligns across 7 bases. The TCR comes from a human donor with multiple sclerosis. Sequencing used CD4+ T cells from PBMCs. The CDR3 loop is CSVTRTGEGTQYF. DNA for the CDR3: TGCAGCGTTACCAGAACAGGGGAAGGGACCCAGTACTTC.